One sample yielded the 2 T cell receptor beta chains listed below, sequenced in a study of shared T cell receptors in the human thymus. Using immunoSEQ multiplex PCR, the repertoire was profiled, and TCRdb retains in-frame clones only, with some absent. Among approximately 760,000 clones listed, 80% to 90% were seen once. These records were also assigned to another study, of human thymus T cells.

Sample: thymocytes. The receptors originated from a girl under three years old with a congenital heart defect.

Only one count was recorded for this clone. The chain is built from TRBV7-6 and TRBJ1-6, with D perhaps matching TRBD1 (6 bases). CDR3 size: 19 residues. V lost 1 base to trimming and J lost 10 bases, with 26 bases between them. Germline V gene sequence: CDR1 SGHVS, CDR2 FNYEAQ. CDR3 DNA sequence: TGTGCCAGCAGCTTAGTAGCTATCCCAGATCAGGGGTTTGGATCACCCCTCCACTTT. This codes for CASSLVAIPDQGFGSPLHF.

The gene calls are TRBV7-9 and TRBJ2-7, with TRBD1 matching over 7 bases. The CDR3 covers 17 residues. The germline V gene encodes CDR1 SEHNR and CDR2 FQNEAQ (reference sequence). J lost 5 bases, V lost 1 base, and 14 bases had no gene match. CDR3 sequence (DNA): TGTGCCAGCAGCTTAGGTTGTCTTTCAGGGGGATCCGACGAGCAGTACTTC. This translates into CASSLGCLSGGSDEQYF.